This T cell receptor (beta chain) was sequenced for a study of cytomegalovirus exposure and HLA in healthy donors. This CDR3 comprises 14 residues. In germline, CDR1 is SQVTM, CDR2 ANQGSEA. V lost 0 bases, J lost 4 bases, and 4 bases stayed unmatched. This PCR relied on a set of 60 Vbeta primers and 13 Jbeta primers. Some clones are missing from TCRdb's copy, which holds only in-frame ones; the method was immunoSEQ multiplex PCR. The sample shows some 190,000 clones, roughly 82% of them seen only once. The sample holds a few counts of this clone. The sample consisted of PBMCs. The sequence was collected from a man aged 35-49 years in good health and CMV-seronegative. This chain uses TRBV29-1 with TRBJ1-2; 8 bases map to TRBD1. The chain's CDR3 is CSVEDRGRLYGYTF. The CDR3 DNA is TGCAGCGTTGAAGACAGGGGGCGTCTCTATGGCTACACCTTC.